This T cell receptor beta chain is drawn from a study of PD-1 blockade in classical Hodgkin lymphoma. With V trimmed by 6 bases and J by 7 bases, 13 bases remained unmatched. The CDR3 has 15 residues. The data were produced by immunoSEQ multiplex PCR, yet TCRdb's version contains in-frame clones alone and is incomplete. The data hold approximately 99,000 clones, with about four fifths observed a single time. Points on this clone: The target antigen is unknown.

Study-wide results and limits: By C4D1, diversity of CD4+ TCRs had risen significantly, whereas that of CD8+ TCRs had not. Before treatment, TCR diversity in newly diagnosed patients was reportedly lower than in healthy donors.

Each patient's relapse followed autologous stem cell transplantation, and brentuximab vedotin exposure varied. Best responses were complete response, partial response or progressive disease. The rearrangement links TRBV5-3 to TRBJ1-1, with TRBD1 identical over 9 bases. TRBV5-3 is an ORF for which the function is uncertain. The sample here was peripheral blood mononuclear cells (PBMCs), taken before the second cycle of nivolumab. This sequence was found in a human donor with classical Hodgkin lymphoma. DNA of the CDR3: TGTGCCAGAACCCTCACAGGGGGCGTGATTGGTGAAGCTTTCTTT. Its protein product is CARTLTGGVIGEAFF.